This T cell receptor beta chain stems from a study of CD8+CD57+ T cells in acquired aplastic anemia. At the level of the study: Across the sorted CD4+ and CD8+ cells, DNA amounts averaged roughly 3 ug. Researchers reported that healthy donors averaged approximately 10 million reads for CD4+ cells. Study-wide findings and caveats: The study found no significant CD8+ Simpson's diversity difference between patients and controls. Patients and controls shared 25 to 30 CD8+ CDR3 sequences, which appeared highly expressed in patients and within their immunodominant clones.

As concerns this clonotype: The antigen remains unidentified. One junction end does not reproduce the germline sequence, and a read error may be involved.

The CDR3 has 14 amino acids. Germline CDR1 is MNHEY and CDR2 is SMNVEV (reference sequence). Investigators profiled TCR beta VDJ and CDR3 from genomic DNA template. TCRdb fed the reads into MiXCR, producing one record per CDR3 protein. The sample has about 81,000 distinct CDR3 sequences; around 42% are singletons. The V and J genes are TRBV27 and TRBJ2-7; D unclear. Sequencing used sorted CD4+, CD8+, or CD8+CD57+ T cells (not recorded which) from PBMCs. The receptor comes from a human donor in good health, serving as a control. The CDR3 DNA follows: TGTGCCGGCAGTTCCCGGACGGGCTCCTACGAGCAGTACTTC. Translated, it gives CAGSSRTGSYEQYF.